The 17 T cell receptor beta chains below all came from one sample that was sequenced in a study of blood T cell repertoires in COVID-19. Profiling relied on immunoSEQ multiplex PCR, and the TCRdb table lists in-frame clones only, not all of them. The sample records some 500,000 clones, 70% to 90% being singletons. The specimen was peripheral blood. All receptors derive from a woman in her forties or fifties with COVID-19, enrolled during active disease.

This sequence joins TRBV5-5 and TRBJ1-4, with D uncertain. Germline CDR1 is SGHKS and CDR2 is YYEKEE (reference sequence). V was shortened by 0 bases and J by 7 bases, with 13 bases between the two germline ends. This CDR3 is 15 amino acids long. The CDR3: CASSLANNIGEKLFF. In DNA form, the CDR3 reads TGTGCCAGCAGCTTGGCGAATAATATCGGTGAAAAACTGTTTTTT.

V usage is TRBV19 and J usage is TRBJ1-5; no reliable D call. CDR1 and CDR2 from the germline V gene are LNHDA and SQIVND (reference sequence). CDR3 length: 15 amino acids. V was trimmed by 7 bases and J by 1 base, leaving 14 bases between them. This chain's CDR3 is CASTTGYASNQPQHF. CDR3 coding DNA: TGTGCCAGTACGACGGGGTACGCGAGCAATCAGCCCCAGCATTTT.

The V and J genes are TRBV15 and TRBJ2-7; a weak D match, TRBD1 (6 bases). The V end was cut by 6 bases, the J end by 6 bases, with 12 bases between. Germline lookup yields CDR1 LNHNV and CDR2 YYDKDF (reference sequence). This CDR3 has 12 residues. The CDR3 DNA reads as TGTGCCACCAGACAGGGTCCTACCGAGCAGTACTTC. Amino acid sequence: CATRQGPTEQYF.

This clone was recorded once. CDR3: CATSRGGTGAVALHF. The DNA for the CDR3 is TGTGCCACCAGCAGAGGCGGGACGGGCGCGGTAGCCCTCCACTTT. This chain joins TRBV15 and TRBJ1-6; the D gene is possibly TRBD1 (5 bases). The germline gives CDR1 LNHNV, CDR2 YYDKDF (reference sequence). Trimming removed 1 base at V and 14 bases at J, with 18 bases between. CDR3 length equals 15 residues. Variable domain in full (rest from reference TRBV15 and TRBJ1-6): DAMVIQNPRYQVTQFGKPVTLSCSQTLNHNVMYWYQQKSSQAPKLLFHYYDKDFNNEADTPDNFQSRRPNTSFCFLDIRSPGLGDTAMYLCATSRGGTGAVALHFGNGTRLTVT.

The rearrangement uses TRBV15 and TRBJ2-7; 8 bases line up with TRBD1. The ends lost 4 bases at V and 0 bases at J; junction bases unmatched: 2. The CDR3 has 14 residues. In germline, CDR1 is LNHNV, CDR2 YYDKDF (reference sequence). CDR3 region: CATSTGGDSYEQYF. In DNA form, the CDR3 reads TGTGCCACCAGCACAGGGGGCGACTCCTACGAGCAGTACTTC.

CDR3 residues: CASSARLGQGLSSPLHF. The CDR3 DNA sequence: TGTGCCAGCAGTGCAAGATTGGGACAGGGGTTAAGCTCACCCCTCCACTTT. V and J are TRBV2 and TRBJ1-6, with TRBD1 matching 10 bases. After removal of 4 bases from V and 10 bases from J, the junction contained 13 bases not matched to a gene. CDR1 is SNHLY and CDR2 is FYNNEI in the germline V gene. CDR3 length equals 17 residues.

This clone was counted a single time. The J gene is TRBJ2-1, the V gene TRBV13; 11 bases line up with TRBD2. Germline CDR1 reads PRHDT; CDR2 reads FYEKMQ (reference sequence). V gave up 6 bases and J gave up 6 bases; unmatched junction bases: 13. This CDR3 is built from 17 residues. CDR3 residues: CASRVLVAGGPFNEQFF. The DNA of the CDR3 is TGTGCCAGCAGGGTACTAGTAGCGGGGGGGCCTTTCAATGAGCAGTTCTTC.

This rearrangement joins TRBV11-1 to TRBJ2-7; 7 bases map to TRBD1. Germline V gives CDR1 SGHAT, CDR2 FQDESV (reference sequence). The CDR3 has 14 residues. Trimming cost V 5 bases and J 3 bases; bases outside gene matches: 7. CDR3 sequence: CASSPRQGSYEQYF. CDR3 nucleotide sequence: TGTGCCAGCAGCCCGCGACAGGGTAGCTACGAGCAGTACTTC.

This sequence joins TRBV19 and TRBJ1-6, with TRBD1 identical over 7 bases. CDR3 length equals 15 residues. Germline V gene sequence: CDR1 LNHDA, CDR2 SQIVND (reference sequence). V lost 5 bases to trimming and J lost 6 bases; unmatched junction nucleotides: 7. The CDR3 sequence: CASSATGTANSPLHF. The CDR3 DNA is TGTGCCAGTAGTGCAACCGGGACAGCTAATTCACCCCTCCACTTT.

In DNA, the CDR3 is TGTGCCAGTAGTATAGCTAGCGGGGGGCTCGGGGATACGCAGTATTTT. Amino acids: CASSIASGGLGDTQYF. The rearrangement links TRBV19 to TRBJ2-3; the match to TRBD2 covers 11 bases. CDR1 and CDR2 from the germline V gene are LNHDA and SQIVND (reference sequence). The CDR3 loop spans 16 amino acids. V lost 1 base to trimming and J lost 6 bases; unmatched junction nucleotides: 6.

This CDR3 reads CASSRRDTSPLHF. As DNA, the CDR3 is TGTGCCAGCAGCCGCCGGGACACTTCACCCCTCCACTTT. This sequence joins TRBV12-3 or TRBV12-4 and TRBJ1-6; possible D gene TRBD1, 6 bases. The CDR3 is 13 amino acids. Trimming pared 6 bases from V and 9 bases from J, leaving 12 bases between.

The chain recombines TRBV19 with TRBJ1-2; 8 positions match TRBD1. V trimming: 9 bases; J trimming: 2 bases; junction bases outside the gene matches: 11. The germline gives CDR1 LNHDA, CDR2 SQIVND (reference sequence). This CDR3 has 15 amino acids. The CDR3 DNA reads TGTGCCAGCAGAGGGGGACAGGCGGGCAACTATGGCTACACCTTC. It is translated as CASRGGQAGNYGYTF.

As to this clone: Other DNA sequences in this sample translate to the same CDR3. This rearrangement joins TRBV20-1 to TRBJ2-7, with a tentative D call TRBD1 (5 bases). The CDR3 is 11 residues long. Germline lookup yields CDR1 DFQATT and CDR2 SNEGSKA (reference sequence). Trimming removed 2 bases from V and 3 bases from J, with 5 bases in between. The CDR3 DNA is TGCAGTGCTAGAAGGGGCTACGAGCAGTACTTC. It codes for CSARRGYEQYF.

The genes are TRBV2 and TRBJ1-1; no clear D gene. This CDR3 has 16 amino acids. V gave up 8 bases and J gave up 6 bases, with 25 bases separating them. The germline gives CDR1 SNHLY, CDR2 FYNNEI. The CDR3 DNA sequence: TGTGCCAGCCGGAGGCAGGCCCCTTTATCGGACGCTGAAGCTTTCTTT. This codes for CASRRQAPLSDAEAFF. Complete variable domain (other parts from reference TRBV2 and TRBJ1-1): EPEVTQTPSHQVTQMGQEVILRCVPISNHLYFYWYRQILGQKVEFLVSFYNNEISEKSEIFDDQFSVERPDGSNFTLKIRSTKLEDSAMYFCASRRQAPLSDAEAFFGQGTRLTVV.

This chain joins TRBV30 and TRBJ1-1; 7 bases map to TRBD1. Trimming cost V 0 bases and J 8 bases; bases outside gene matches: 9. The germline V gene has CDR1 GTSNPN and CDR2 SVGIG (reference sequence). This CDR3 is 14 amino acids long. The CDR3 sequence is CAWSVRGTDGEAFF. DNA of the CDR3: TGTGCCTGGAGTGTACGGGGGACAGACGGAGAAGCTTTCTTT.

A single count supports this clone. The CDR3 sequence: CASTDGGGAAYTEAFF. CDR3 DNA sequence: TGTGCCAGCACCGATGGGGGGGGCGCTGCGTACACTGAAGCTTTCTTT. V gene TRBV28 combines with J gene TRBJ1-1, with a tentative D call TRBD1 (6 bases). The CDR3 runs to 16 residues. V lost 7 bases and J lost 3, with 21 bases in between. CDR1 and CDR2 from the germline V gene are MDHEN and SYDVKM.

This chain uses TRBV5-1 with TRBJ1-1, with D perhaps matching TRBD1 (5 bases). Germline lookup yields CDR1 SGHRS and CDR2 YFSETQ. The CDR3 has 16 amino acids. The V gene lost 0 bases and the J gene lost 4 bases, with 16 bases spanning the gap. CDR3 region: CASSLAVGRGGTEAFF. The CDR3 region has the DNA TGCGCCAGCAGCTTGGCCGTGGGGAGGGGAGGCACTGAAGCTTTCTTT. Drawing the rest from reference TRBV5-1 and TRBJ1-1, the complete variable domain is KAGVTQTPRYLIKTRGQQVTLSCSPISGHRSVSWYQQTPGQGLQFLFEYFSETQRNKGNFPGRFSGRQFSNSRSEMNVSTLELGDSALYLCASSLAVGRGGTEAFFGQGTRLTVV.